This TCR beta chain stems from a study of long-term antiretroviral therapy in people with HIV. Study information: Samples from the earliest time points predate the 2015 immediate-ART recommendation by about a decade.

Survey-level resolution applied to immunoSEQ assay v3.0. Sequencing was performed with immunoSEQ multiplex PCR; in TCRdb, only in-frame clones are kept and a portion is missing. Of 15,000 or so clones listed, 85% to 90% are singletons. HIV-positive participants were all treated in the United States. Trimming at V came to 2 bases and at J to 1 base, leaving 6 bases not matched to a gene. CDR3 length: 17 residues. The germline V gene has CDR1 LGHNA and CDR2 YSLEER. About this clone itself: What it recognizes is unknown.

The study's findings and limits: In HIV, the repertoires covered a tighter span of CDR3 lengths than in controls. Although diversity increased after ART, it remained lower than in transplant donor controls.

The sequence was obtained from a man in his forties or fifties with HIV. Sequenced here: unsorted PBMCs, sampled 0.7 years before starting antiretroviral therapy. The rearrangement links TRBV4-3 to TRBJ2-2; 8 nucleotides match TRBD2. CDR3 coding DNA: TGCGCCAGCAGCCAAATCGCGGGGGGAGGGAACACCGGGGAGCTGTTTTTT. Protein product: CASSQIAGGGNTGELFF.